The entry that follows covers one T cell receptor (beta chain) sequence. Only in-frame clones appear in the TCRdb table, and some are missing; sequencing was by immunoSEQ multiplex PCR. The top ten hold around 12% of the sample, which has 72,000 or so clones, around nine tenths seen once. This sample is drawn from a study of blood T cell repertoires in COVID-19. After removal of 4 bases from V and 7 bases from J, the junction contained 5 bases not matched to a gene. The V gene's germline CDR1 is LNHDA and CDR2 SQIVND (reference sequence). The CDR3 sequence is 15 residues long. This clonotype was obtained from a woman in her sixties with acute or convalescent COVID-19. The chain is built from TRBV19 and TRBJ1-6, with 9 bases that match TRBD1. What was sequenced was peripheral blood. CDR3 amino acids: CASSSDRGWNSPLHF. CDR3 bases: TGTGCCAGTAGTAGCGACAGGGGGTGGAATTCACCCCTCCACTTT.